This TCR beta chain was identified in a study of radiotherapy plus CTLA-4 blockade in lung cancer. In the study overall: Objective responses arose in approximately 19% of patients, and under 40% experienced disease control.

The study's findings and limits: Expansion in blood of tumor-derived TCR clones was seen after radiotherapy plus ipilimumab.

In the case of this clone: The antigen is not known.

The CDR3 totals 14 residues. Trimming pared 3 bases from V and 7 bases from J, leaving 13 bases between. Germline V gene data show CDR1 as KGHSH and CDR2 as LQKENI. Ipilimumab-mediated CTLA-4 blockade plus focal radiation was given to patients having chemo-refractory metastatic non-small-cell lung cancer. Clones were read by immunoSEQ multiplex PCR, and TCRdb kept only the in-frame ones, dropping some. This table holds over 95,000 clones, 65% to 75% found once. This specimen consisted of peripheral blood, obtained from a patient treated with radiotherapy plus ipilimumab. This rearrangement joins TRBV18 to TRBJ1-3; possibly TRBD1 for D (5 bases). The clonotype comes from a human donor with non-small cell lung cancer who had a partial response to radiotherapy plus ipilimumab. Some clones in this sample may be carry-over from other donors' samples. This chain's CDR3 is CASSPRQGQNTIYF. The CDR3 nucleotides are TGTGCCAGCTCACCGCGCCAGGGTCAGAACACCATATATTTT.